The 15 T cell receptor beta chains presented below share a single source sample, sequenced in a study of control samples from healthy donors and cancer patients. Clones were read by immunoSEQ multiplex PCR, and TCRdb kept only the in-frame ones, dropping some. In the table there are about 40,000 clones, 92% of which are singletons. Sequenced sample: blood. The receptors were sampled from a woman aged 45-65 years in good health.

V and J are TRBV28 and TRBJ2-2; perhaps TRBD1 as D (6 bases). Trimming shortened V by 4 bases and J by 3 bases, and 15 bases separated the two germline ends. Germline V gene lookup returns CDR1 MDHEN and CDR2 SYDVKM. The CDR3 loop spans 16 amino acids. CDR3: CASSSWGREDTGELFF. CDR3 nucleotide sequence: TGTGCCAGCAGTTCCTGGGGGCGCGAGGACACCGGGGAGCTGTTTTTT.

V is TRBV30 and J is TRBJ1-3, with D tentatively TRBD1 (5 bases). The CDR3 runs 15 residues. Deletions cut 2 bases from V and 5 bases from J, with 16 bases between. Germline V gene data show CDR1 as GTSNPN and CDR2 as SVGIG (reference sequence). CDR3 nucleotide sequence: TGTGCCTGGAGTATCGGCGGGGACCCCAGAAACACCATATATTTT. Protein product: CAWSIGGDPRNTIYF.

The table lists this clone with a count of one. The chain employs TRBV4-3 and TRBJ1-5; no clear D gene. Germline assignment: CDR1 LGHNA and CDR2 YSLEER. The CDR3 loop spans 13 amino acids. V was shortened by 0 bases and J by 9 bases, with 9 bases between the two germline ends. The CDR3 sequence: CASSQDSFGPQHF. The CDR3 DNA sequence: TGCGCCAGCAGCCAAGATAGCTTCGGGCCCCAGCATTTT.

V usage is TRBV2 and J usage is TRBJ2-7, with 11 bases aligning to TRBD2. V gave up 9 bases and J gave up 3 bases; unmatched junction bases: 10. The CDR3 is made up of 15 amino acids. CDR1 is SNHLY and CDR2 is FYNNEI in the germline V gene. This chain's CDR3 is CASERLAGGSYEQYF. The CDR3 region has the DNA TGTGCCAGTGAGAGGCTAGCGGGGGGAAGCTACGAGCAGTACTTC.

The chain recombines TRBV11-3 with TRBJ2-3; the match to TRBD2 covers 10 bases. Trimming cost V 8 bases and J 6 bases; bases outside gene matches: 5. Germline V CDR1 and CDR2: SGHNT, YENEEA. The length of the CDR3 is 13 residues. CDR3 sequence: CASQRGGMDTQYF. The DNA for the CDR3 is TGTGCCAGCCAGCGGGGGGGCATGGATACGCAGTATTTT.

The chain is built from TRBV6-2 or TRBV6-3 and TRBJ2-7; unclear D gene. Trimming removed 6 bases at V and 2 bases at J, with 8 bases between. This CDR3 comprises 12 residues. Germline CDR1 reads MNHEY; CDR2 reads SVGEGT. CDR3 sequence: CASSQDPYEQYF. In nucleotides, the CDR3 is TGTGCCAGCAGCCAAGACCCCTACGAGCAGTACTTC.

The CDR3 DNA reads TGTGCCATCAGTGAGTCCGGGAACACTGAAGCTTTCTTT. Translating gives CAISESGNTEAFF. The V and J genes are TRBV10-3 and TRBJ1-1; the D is unclear. The CDR3 totals 13 residues. V gave up 0 bases and J gave up 1 base, with 3 bases separating them. The V gene's germline CDR1 is ENHRY and CDR2 SYGVKD.

The J gene is TRBJ1-2, the V gene TRBV4-2; the match to TRBD1 covers 9 bases. Germline values: CDR1 LGHNA, CDR2 YNFKEQ. V lost 4 bases and J lost 5; bases outside the gene matches: 23. The CDR3 is 20 residues long. CDR3 DNA sequence: TGTGCCAGCAGCCTTGGCCGCCAAAATCCGGGACAGGGAATGAGGTATGGCTACACCTTC. This gives the protein CASSLGRQNPGQGMRYGYTF.

This chain connects TRBV11-2 to TRBJ1-1; D gene uncertain. V was shortened by 5 bases and J by 3 bases, with 10 bases between the two germline ends. CDR1 and CDR2 from the germline V gene are SGHAT and FQNNGV. The CDR3 is 13 residues long. Written as DNA, the CDR3 is TGTGCCAGCAGCACCCGTGTAGACACTGAAGCTTTCTTT. It is translated as CASSTRVDTEAFF. The whole variable domain, filled in from reference TRBV11-2 and TRBJ1-1, reads EAGVAQSPRYKIIEKRQSVAFWCNPISGHATLYWYQQILGQGPKLLIQFQNNGVVDDSQLPKDRFSAERLKGVDSTLKIQPAKLEDSAVYLCASSTRVDTEAFFGQGTRLTVV.

The CDR3 sequence: CASSLAGYSYNEQFF. As DNA, the CDR3 is TGTGCCAGCAGCTTAGCCGGCTACTCCTACAATGAGCAGTTCTTC. The chain recombines TRBV7-9 with TRBJ2-1; D unresolved. Germline CDR1 reads SEHNR; CDR2 reads FQNEAQ (reference sequence). The CDR3 sequence is 15 residues long. Trimming pared 0 bases from V and 0 bases from J, leaving 6 bases between.

The V gene is TRBV4-2, the J gene TRBJ1-4, with D possibly matching TRBD1 (6 bases). The CDR3 has 16 amino acids. V lost 0 bases to trimming and J lost 6 bases, with 14 bases between them. CDR1 LGHNA and CDR2 YNFKEQ come from the germline V gene. CDR3 region: CASSQDTQGGDEKLFF. The CDR3 nucleotides read TGTGCCAGCAGCCAAGATACCCAAGGGGGAGATGAAAAACTGTTTTTT.

J is TRBJ1-1 and V is TRBV6-6; no definite D call. Trimming cost V 3 bases and J 1 base, with 12 bases left between them. CDR3 length equals 15 residues. Germline CDR1 MNHNY, CDR2 SVGAGI (reference sequence). The CDR3 region is CASSYLGGSNTEAFF. CDR3 nucleotides: TGTGCCAGCAGTTATTTAGGAGGGTCGAACACTGAAGCTTTCTTT.

The chain carries TRBV29-1 and TRBJ1-1; D is unresolved. This CDR3 is 15 amino acids long. Trimming removed 4 bases at V and 0 bases at J, with 15 bases between. From germline, CDR1 is SQVTM and CDR2 ANQGSEA. CDR3 loop: CSVGHLKFVNTEAFF. In nucleotides, the CDR3 is TGCAGCGTTGGACATTTGAAGTTTGTGAACACTGAAGCTTTCTTT.

This rearrangement joins TRBV9 to TRBJ1-5; D is perhaps TRBD1 (6 bases). V was clipped by 0 bases and J by 2 bases, with 9 bases between them. The CDR3 has 15 residues. The germline CDR1 and CDR2 sequences are SGDLS and YYNGEE. CDR3 coding DNA: TGTGCCAGCAGCGTAGACGGGGGCCGCAATCAGCCCCAGCATTTT. Amino acid sequence: CASSVDGGRNQPQHF.

The CDR3 spells CASRPGLSNYGYTF. The CDR3 coding sequence is TGTGCCAGCAGACCAGGGTTATCGAACTATGGCTACACCTTC. This rearrangement joins TRBV28 to TRBJ1-2, with D perhaps matching TRBD1 (5 bases). This CDR3 comprises 14 residues. Trimming removed 6 bases at V and 2 bases at J, with 13 bases between. The germline CDR1 and CDR2 sequences are MDHEN and SYDVKM.